The 9 T cell receptor beta chains below were found in one sample sequenced in a study of blood T cell repertoires in COVID-19. The repertoire was sequenced with immunoSEQ multiplex PCR; TCRdb's copy has only in-frame clones and lacks some. Of 150,000 to 200,000 clones listed, about four fifths are singletons. Sequencing was performed on peripheral blood. The receptor source for this set is a woman aged 55 to 70 with COVID-19, enrolled during active disease.

This clone was observed a single time. J is TRBJ1-2 and V is TRBV7-8, with 8 bases matching TRBD1. J gave up 4 bases and V 1 base, and 11 bases lay outside the gene matches. The CDR3 covers 17 residues. Germline V gene data show CDR1 as SGHVS and CDR2 as FQNEAQ. The CDR3 is CASSLGQGLGVGYGYTF. The CDR3 DNA is TGTGCCAGCAGCTTAGGACAGGGGCTCGGAGTAGGCTATGGCTACACCTTC. Complete variable domain (other parts from reference TRBV7-8 and TRBJ1-2): GAGVSQSPRYKVAKRGQDVALRCDPISGHVSLFWYQQALGQGPEFLTYFQNEAQLDKSGLPSDRFFAERPEGSVSTLKIQRTQQEDSAVYLCASSLGQGLGVGYGYTFGSGTRLTVV.

The table lists this clone with a few counts. The chain employs TRBV7-3 and TRBJ2-1, with TRBD2 matching 8 bases. Germline trimming cut 4 bases from V and 0 bases from J; bases unmatched to any gene: 14. The CDR3 runs to 19 residues. The germline CDR1 and CDR2 sequences are SGHTA and FQGTGA. The CDR3 sequence is CASSSPAATGTSSYNEQFF. Here the CDR3 DNA reads TGTGCCAGCAGCTCGCCAGCGGCAACCGGGACTAGCTCCTACAATGAGCAGTTCTTC.

The chain carries TRBV27 and TRBJ2-3; TRBD2 matches 11 bases. V gave up 3 bases and J gave up 10 bases; unmatched junction bases: 6. The CDR3 sequence is 14 residues long. Germline V gene lookup returns CDR1 MNHEY and CDR2 SMNVEV (reference sequence). The CDR3 sequence: CASSFSGGAPAQYF. DNA of the CDR3: TGTGCCAGCAGTTTTAGCGGGGGGGCCCCCGCGCAGTATTTT.

CDR3 loop: CTSSQVIWRGADTQYF. CDR3 DNA sequence: TGCACCAGCAGCCAAGTTATTTGGCGGGGGGCAGATACGCAGTATTTT. The chain is built from TRBV1 and TRBJ2-3; the table calls TRBD2, which could not be checked here. TRBV1 is deemed a pseudogene. This CDR3 comprises 16 residues.

This clone was found once. The chain combines TRBV25-1 with TRBJ2-5; the match to TRBD2 covers 8 bases. Trimming cost V 4 bases and J 2 bases; bases outside gene matches: 6. Germline loops: CDR1 MGHDK, CDR2 SYGVNS. This CDR3 comprises 15 residues. CDR3 protein: CASSASGFVQETQYF. In DNA, the CDR3 is TGTGCCAGCAGTGCTAGCGGGTTCGTACAAGAGACCCAGTACTTC.

Note on this clone: This may come from a read error, since a much larger clone is one base off. The chain recombines TRBV7-3 with TRBJ1-2; D might be TRBD1 (6 bases). The CDR3 runs 14 residues. Trimming took 2 bases from V and 2 from J, leaving 9 bases between them. Germline loops: CDR1 SGHTA, CDR2 FQGTGA. The CDR3 DNA sequence: TGTGCCAGCAGCTTAGGGCAGGGGAACTATGGCTACACCTTC. Its protein is CASSLGQGNYGYTF.

Only a few counts were recorded for this clone. This rearrangement joins TRBV19 to TRBJ1-1; D is unclear. This CDR3 is 13 amino acids long. Germline CDR1 reads LNHDA; CDR2 reads SQIVND (reference sequence). The V end was cut by 5 bases, the J end by 2 bases, with 9 bases between. This CDR3 is CASSPISNTEAFF. The CDR3 nucleotides read TGTGCCAGTAGTCCCATCAGTAACACTGAAGCTTTCTTT.

The chain is built from TRBV29-1 and TRBJ2-1; no firm D call. With 4 bases removed from V and 6 bases from J, the gap between germline ends came to 10 bases. Germline CDR1 SQVTM, CDR2 ANQGSEA. The CDR3 sequence is 12 residues long. The CDR3 sequence: CSVGYSVNEQFF. CDR3 nucleotides: TGCAGCGTTGGATATAGTGTCAATGAGCAGTTCTTC.

The V gene is TRBV19, the J gene TRBJ2-7, with TRBD2 as a possible D gene (5 bases). Germline-derived CDR1 and CDR2 are LNHDA and SQIVND (reference sequence). The CDR3 has 12 residues. V dropped 8 bases and J dropped 4 bases, with 12 bases sitting between them. CDR3 in amino acids: CASHPRRYEQYF. The CDR3, as DNA: TGTGCCAGTCACCCACGGAGGTACGAGCAGTACTTC.